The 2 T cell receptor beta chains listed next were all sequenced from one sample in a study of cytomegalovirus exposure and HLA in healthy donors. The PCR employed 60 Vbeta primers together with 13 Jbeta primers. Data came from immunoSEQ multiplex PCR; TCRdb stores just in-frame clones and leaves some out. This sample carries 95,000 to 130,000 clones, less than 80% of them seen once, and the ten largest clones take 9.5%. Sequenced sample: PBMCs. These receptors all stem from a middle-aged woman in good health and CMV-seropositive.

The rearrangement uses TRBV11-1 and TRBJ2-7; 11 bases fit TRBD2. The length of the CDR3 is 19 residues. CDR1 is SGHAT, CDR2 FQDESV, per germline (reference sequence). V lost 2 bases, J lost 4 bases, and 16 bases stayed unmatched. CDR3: CASSLLGQPGLAETYEQYF. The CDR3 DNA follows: TGTGCCAGCAGCTTATTGGGGCAGCCGGGACTAGCGGAAACATACGAGCAGTACTTC. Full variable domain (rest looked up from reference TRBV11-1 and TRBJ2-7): EAEVAQSPRYKITEKSQAVAFWCDPISGHATLYWYRQILGQGPELLVQFQDESVVDDSQLPKDRFSAERLKGVDSTLKIQPAELGDSAMYLCASSLLGQPGLAETYEQYFGPGTRLTVT.

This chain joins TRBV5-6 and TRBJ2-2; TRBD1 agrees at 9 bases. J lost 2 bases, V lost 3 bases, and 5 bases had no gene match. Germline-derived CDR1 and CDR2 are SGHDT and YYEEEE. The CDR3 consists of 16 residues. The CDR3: CASSSADRGNTGELFF. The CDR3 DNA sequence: TGTGCCAGCAGCTCTGCGGACAGGGGAAACACCGGGGAGCTGTTTTTT.